This T cell receptor (beta chain) came from a study of shared clonotypes between healthy human individuals. Study-level information: Donors, aged 18 to 49, were a couple of women and a few men. Per-donor plates numbered three CD4 naive, three CD4 memory, two CD8 naive and one CD8 memory.

There are 14 residues in the CDR3. Germline CDR1 MGHRA, CDR2 YSYEKL. Trimming removed 5 bases from V and 6 bases from J; junction bases left unmatched: 7. Study outcomes and limitations: Depth was large, yet rarefaction showed that sorted-subset sequencing was incomplete.

The authors loaded roughly 200 ng DNA, 30,000 to 35,000 T cell genomes, into sorted-subset replicate PCRs. Libraries were prepared by immunoSEQ multiplex PCR; TCRdb keeps only in-frame clonotypes and omits some of them. In the table there are about 820,000 clones, over 90% of which are singletons. Regarding this clone: Antigen specificity is unknown.

The naive CD8 population came from CD45RO-negative cells selected for CCR7, without terminally differentiated effector memory CD45RA+ cells. The chain links TRBV4-1 to TRBJ2-1; 7 bases fit TRBD2. This TCR derives from a man aged 25 to 40 in good health. Material: naive CD8+ T cells sorted from blood. Here the CDR3 reads CASSWREKVNEQFF. For the CDR3, the DNA is TGCGCCAGCAGCTGGCGGGAGAAGGTCAATGAGCAGTTCTTC.